This TCR beta chain is drawn from a study of blood T cell repertoires in COVID-19. Overall study context: The study drew acute and convalescent COVID-19 samples from the United States, Italy and Spain. T cells, B-cell-depleted T cells, or PBMCs provided the cDNA or gDNA that served as material.

With 7 bases clipped from V and 0 bases from J, the junction kept 7 bases outside the gene matches. CDR1 and CDR2 (germline): SQVTM, ANQGSEA. The CDR3 extends over 14 amino acids. Original methodology: Reference gene primer amplification in the assay estimated nucleated cell counts. Libraries were prepared by immunoSEQ multiplex PCR; TCRdb keeps only in-frame clonotypes and omits some of them. V and J calls and clone size are as listed in that table; D and trimming were resolved from the DNA. The sample includes tens of thousands of clones, about nine tenths seen only once; the top ten take more than 15%.

The clonotype comes from a man aged 65 to 85 with acute or convalescent COVID-19. This chain connects TRBV29-1 to TRBJ2-3, with TRBD1 identical over 7 bases. Material for sequencing was peripheral blood. CDR3 nucleotide sequence: TGCAGCGCCGGCCCGGGACAGAGCACAGATACGCAGTATTTT. It is translated as CSAGPGQSTDTQYF.